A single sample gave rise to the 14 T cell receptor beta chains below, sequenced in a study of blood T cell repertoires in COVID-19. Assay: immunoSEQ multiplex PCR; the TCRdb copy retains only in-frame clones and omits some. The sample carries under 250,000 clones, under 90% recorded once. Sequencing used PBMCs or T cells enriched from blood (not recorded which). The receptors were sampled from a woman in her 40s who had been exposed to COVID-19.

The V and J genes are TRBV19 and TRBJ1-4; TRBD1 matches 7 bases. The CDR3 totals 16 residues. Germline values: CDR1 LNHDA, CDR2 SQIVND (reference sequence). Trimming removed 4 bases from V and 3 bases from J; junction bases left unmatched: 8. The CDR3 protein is CASSSPGQPANEKLFF. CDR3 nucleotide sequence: TGTGCCAGTAGTAGCCCGGGACAGCCCGCTAATGAAAAACTGTTTTTT.

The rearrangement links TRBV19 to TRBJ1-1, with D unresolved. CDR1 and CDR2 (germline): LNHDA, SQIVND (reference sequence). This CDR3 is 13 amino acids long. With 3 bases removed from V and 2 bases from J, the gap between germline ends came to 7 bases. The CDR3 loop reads CASSIEGNTEAFF. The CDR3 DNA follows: TGTGCCAGTAGTATTGAGGGTAACACTGAAGCTTTCTTT.

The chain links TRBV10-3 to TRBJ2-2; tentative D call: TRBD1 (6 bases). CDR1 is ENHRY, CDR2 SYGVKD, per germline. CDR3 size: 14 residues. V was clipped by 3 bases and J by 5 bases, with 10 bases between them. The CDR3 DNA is TGTGCCATCAGTGAATCGGACAGAACCGGGGAGCTGTTTTTT. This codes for CAISESDRTGELFF.

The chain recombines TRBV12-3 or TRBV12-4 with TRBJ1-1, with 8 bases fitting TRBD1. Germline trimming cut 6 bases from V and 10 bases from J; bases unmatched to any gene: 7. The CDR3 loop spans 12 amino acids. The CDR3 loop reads CASSNSGTGAFF. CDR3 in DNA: TGTGCCAGCAGCAACTCCGGGACAGGAGCTTTCTTT.

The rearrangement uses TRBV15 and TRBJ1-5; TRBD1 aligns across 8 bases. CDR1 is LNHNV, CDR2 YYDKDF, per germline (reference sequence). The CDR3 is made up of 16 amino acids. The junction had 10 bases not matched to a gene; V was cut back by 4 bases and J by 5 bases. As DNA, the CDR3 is TGTGCCACCAGCAATCGGACAGGGTCTTTCGATCAGCCCCAGCATTTT. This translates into CATSNRTGSFDQPQHF.

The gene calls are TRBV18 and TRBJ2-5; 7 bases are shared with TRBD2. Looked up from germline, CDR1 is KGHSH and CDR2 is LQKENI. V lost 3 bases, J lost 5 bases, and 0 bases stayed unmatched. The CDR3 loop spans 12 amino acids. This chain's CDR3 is CASSPGRETQYF. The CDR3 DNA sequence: TGTGCCAGCTCACCCGGGAGGGAGACCCAGTACTTC.

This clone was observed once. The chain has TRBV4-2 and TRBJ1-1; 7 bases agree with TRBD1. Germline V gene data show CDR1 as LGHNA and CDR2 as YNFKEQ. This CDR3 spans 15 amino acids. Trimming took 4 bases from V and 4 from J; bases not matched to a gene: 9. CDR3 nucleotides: TGTGCCAGCAGCCCTAATACAGGGGCGATCACTGAAGCTTTCTTT. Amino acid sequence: CASSPNTGAITEAFF.

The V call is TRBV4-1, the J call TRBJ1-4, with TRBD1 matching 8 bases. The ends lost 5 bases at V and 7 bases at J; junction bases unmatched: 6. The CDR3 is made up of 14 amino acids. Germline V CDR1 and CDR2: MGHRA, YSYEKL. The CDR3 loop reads CASSTGTGGEKLFF. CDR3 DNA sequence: TGCGCCAGCAGCACAGGGACAGGTGGTGAAAAACTGTTTTTT.

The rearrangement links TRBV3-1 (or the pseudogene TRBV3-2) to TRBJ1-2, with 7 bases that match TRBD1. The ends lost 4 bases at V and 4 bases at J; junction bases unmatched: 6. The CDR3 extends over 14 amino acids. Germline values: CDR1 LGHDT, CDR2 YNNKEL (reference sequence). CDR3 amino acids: CASSPRTGLYGYTF. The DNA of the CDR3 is TGTGCCAGCAGCCCCCGGACAGGTCTCTATGGCTACACCTTC.

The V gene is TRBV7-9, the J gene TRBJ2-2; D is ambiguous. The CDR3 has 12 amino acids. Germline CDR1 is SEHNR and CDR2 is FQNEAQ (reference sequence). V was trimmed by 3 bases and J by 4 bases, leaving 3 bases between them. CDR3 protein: CASSLSTGELFF. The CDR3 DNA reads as TGTGCCAGCAGCTTGAGCACCGGGGAGCTGTTTTTT.

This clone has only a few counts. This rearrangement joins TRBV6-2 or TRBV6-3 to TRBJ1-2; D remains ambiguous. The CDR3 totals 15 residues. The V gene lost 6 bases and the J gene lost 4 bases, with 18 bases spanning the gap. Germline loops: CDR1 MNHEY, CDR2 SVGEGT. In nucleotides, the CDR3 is TGTGCCAGCAGCCACCCGCCTGACATGGGCTATGGCTACACCTTC. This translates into CASSHPPDMGYGYTF.

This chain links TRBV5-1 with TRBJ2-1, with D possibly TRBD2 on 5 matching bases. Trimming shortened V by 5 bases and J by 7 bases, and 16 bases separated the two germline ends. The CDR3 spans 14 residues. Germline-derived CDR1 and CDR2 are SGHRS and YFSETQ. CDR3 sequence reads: CASRPEAGGNEQFF. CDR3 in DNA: TGCGCCAGCAGACCGGAGGCTGGCGGGAATGAGCAGTTCTTC.

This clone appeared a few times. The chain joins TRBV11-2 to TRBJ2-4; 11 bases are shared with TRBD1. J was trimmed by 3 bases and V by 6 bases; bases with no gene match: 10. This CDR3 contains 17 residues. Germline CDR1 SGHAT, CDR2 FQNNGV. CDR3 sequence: CASRHFRDRGGKNIQYF. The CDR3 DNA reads TGTGCCAGCAGACACTTCCGGGACAGGGGGGGCAAAAACATTCAGTACTTC.

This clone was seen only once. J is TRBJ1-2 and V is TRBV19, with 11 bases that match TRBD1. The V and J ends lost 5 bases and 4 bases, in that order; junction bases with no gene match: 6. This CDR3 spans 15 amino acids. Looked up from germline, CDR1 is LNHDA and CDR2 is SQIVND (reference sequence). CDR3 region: CASSPGQGGGYGYTF. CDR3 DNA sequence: TGTGCCAGTAGTCCGGGACAGGGGGGCGGCTATGGCTACACCTTC.